The rows below give T cell receptor beta chains drawn from one sample of a study of radiation and T cells in renal cell carcinoma. Assay: immunoSEQ multiplex PCR; the TCRdb copy retains only in-frame clones and omits some. This sample yields 150,000 or so clones, of which roughly 90% are seen a single time; over 10% belongs to the top ten. Sequenced material: blood, taken from a patient whose treatment included radiotherapy and nephrectomy. All receptors come from a woman between 45 and 65 years old with renal cell carcinoma. Both conserved end residues are part of each CDR3. Fields, in order: J gene, V gene, CDR3 protein.

j_gene: TRBJ2-3; v_gene: TRBV6-5; CDR3aa: CASSYGLAGGTDTQYF
j_gene: TRBJ2-3; v_gene: TRBV29-1; CDR3aa: CSTRSVNSDTQYF
j_gene: TRBJ1-1; v_gene: TRBV15; CDR3aa: CATREGLSVMNTEAFF
j_gene: TRBJ2-3; v_gene: TRBV9; CDR3aa: CASSVGSGNSDTQYF
j_gene: TRBJ2-1; v_gene: TRBV7-2; CDR3aa: CASSPDQSSYNEQFF
j_gene: TRBJ1-2; v_gene: TRBV7-8; CDR3aa: CASSLEPTRGNYGYTF
j_gene: TRBJ1-1; v_gene: TRBV7-8; CDR3aa: CASSLLRATEAFF
j_gene: TRBJ1-6; v_gene: TRBV6-1; CDR3aa: CATAPAGGVGSPLHF
j_gene: TRBJ2-2; v_gene: TRBV4-3; CDR3aa: CASSQVRGSANTGELFF
j_gene: TRBJ2-1; v_gene: TRBV2; CDR3aa: CASTMQGAPYNEQFF
j_gene: TRBJ1-6; v_gene: TRBV7-2; CDR3aa: CASSLVGGYNSPLHF
j_gene: TRBJ1-4; v_gene: TRBV15; CDR3aa: CATSRDLVGTEINEKLFF
j_gene: TRBJ1-2; v_gene: TRBV15; CDR3aa: CATSKETSTGGYTF
j_gene: TRBJ2-1; v_gene: TRBV7-3; CDR3aa: CASSTSGGATYNEQFF
j_gene: TRBJ2-1; v_gene: TRBV14; CDR3aa: CASSQDILAGGLDEQFF
j_gene: TRBJ2-3; v_gene: TRBV7-3; CDR3aa: CASSRQGFVTDTQYF
j_gene: TRBJ2-7; v_gene: TRBV18; CDR3aa: CASSPGDPYEQYF
j_gene: TRBJ1-1; v_gene: TRBV6-1; CDR3aa: CASRDWGGSDTEAFF
j_gene: TRBJ2-1; v_gene: TRBV4-1; CDR3aa: CASSQVGRGFYNEQFF
j_gene: TRBJ2-1; v_gene: TRBV19; CDR3aa: CASSATSGSYNEQFF
j_gene: TRBJ1-1; v_gene: TRBV6-1; CDR3aa: CASSEMRPNTEAFF
j_gene: TRBJ1-5; v_gene: TRBV19; CDR3aa: CASILSNQPQHF
j_gene: TRBJ1-2; v_gene: TRBV30; CDR3aa: CAWSPGHISYGYTF